This entry lists 30 T cell receptor beta chains sequenced from one sample in a study of T-cell reconstitution after alpha-beta-depleted transplantation in children. The library targeted TCRbeta and was prepared with unique molecular identifiers. MiXCR, run by TCRdb on the PCR reads, gives a single entry per CDR3 protein. The data contain 40,000 to 60,000 distinct CDR3 sequences, about 9.3% of them singletons. The sequencing here drew on PBMCs, mostly from graft donor cells, taken 60 days after TCRalphabeta/CD19-depleted stem cell transplant. The receptors come from a male patient between 2 and 10 years old who had a stem cell transplant for chronic granulomatous disease, so the T cells may come from the graft donor.

The chain combines TRBV4-2 with TRBJ2-5, with TRBD1 matching over 9 bases. J lost 5 bases, V lost 0 bases, and 10 bases had no gene match. In germline, CDR1 is LGHNA, CDR2 YNFKEQ. The CDR3 loop spans 17 amino acids. The CDR3 sequence: CASSQDIPGQGGETQYF. The DNA for the CDR3 is TGTGCCAGCAGCCAAGATATCCCGGGACAGGGAGGGGAGACCCAGTACTTC.

This clonotype was detected many times. The CDR3 bases are TGTGCCAGCAGTTGGGCGGGGTACAATGAGCAGTTCTTC. It encodes CASSWAGYNEQFF. The rearrangement uses TRBV6-5 and TRBJ2-1; D perhaps matches TRBD2 (6 bases). Germline assignment: CDR1 MNHEY and CDR2 SVGAGI. V lost 4 bases and J lost 4, with 8 bases in between. CDR3 length: 13 amino acids.

The genes are TRBV5-6 and TRBJ2-7, with 10 bases lining up with TRBD2. CDR1 is SGHDT and CDR2 is YYEEEE in the germline V gene. This CDR3 comprises 17 residues. With V trimmed by 4 bases and J by 4 bases, 14 bases remained unmatched. The CDR3: CASSLLTSGNAPYEQYF. CDR3 nucleotides: TGTGCCAGCAGCCTCCTTACTAGCGGGAACGCTCCATACGAGCAGTACTTC.

This clonotype was detected ten times or more. J is TRBJ2-3 and V is TRBV20-1; 8 bases fit TRBD1. The CDR3 contains 14 residues. Germline lookup yields CDR1 DFQATT and CDR2 SNEGSKA (reference sequence). The J segment lost 7 bases and the V segment lost 1 base, leaving 7 bases of the junction unmatched. Here the CDR3 reads CSARGTGTFNTQYF. CDR3 DNA sequence: TGCAGTGCTAGAGGGACAGGGACCTTTAATACGCAGTATTTT.

This clonotype was found many times. V and J are TRBV7-9 and TRBJ1-2; 10 bases fit TRBD1. Germline V CDR1 and CDR2: SEHNR, FQNEAQ (reference sequence). This CDR3 has 16 residues. Unmatched junction bases numbered 8, after V lost 4 bases and J lost 3 bases. The DNA of the CDR3 is TGTGCCAGCAGCTCCCAACCGGGACAGGGGCACTATGGCTACACCTTC. It translates to CASSSQPGQGHYGYTF. Full variable domain (rest looked up from reference TRBV7-9 and TRBJ1-2): DTGVSQNPRHKITKRGQNVTFRCDPISEHNRLYWYRQTLGQGPEFLTYFQNEAQLEKSRLLSDRFSAERPKGSFSTLEIQRTEQGDSAMYLCASSSQPGQGHYGYTFGSGTRLTVV.

This clonotype was counted at least ten times. The J gene is TRBJ2-7, the V gene TRBV6-2 or TRBV6-3; D remains ambiguous. Germline V gene data show CDR1 as MNHEY and CDR2 as SVGEGT. The CDR3 is 12 residues long. The ends were cut back, 2 bases at V and 7 bases at J, with 9 bases in the middle. CDR3 protein: CASSYPPGEQYF. For the CDR3, the DNA is TGTGCCAGCAGTTACCCCCCCGGGGAGCAGTACTTC.

This clonotype came up many times. The V and J genes are TRBV7-2 and TRBJ1-3; D might be TRBD1 (6 bases). The CDR3 is 15 residues long. Germline CDR1 and CDR2: SGHTA and FQGNSA. With 1 base removed from V and 3 bases from J, the gap between germline ends came to 10 bases. This CDR3 reads CASSLGGGGGNTIYF. DNA for the CDR3: TGTGCCAGCAGCTTAGGGGGGGGCGGTGGAAACACCATATATTTT.

The table lists this clonotype with many counts. The CDR3 DNA sequence: TGTGCCAGCAGCTTTCAGTCCGCAGATACGCAGTATTTT. The encoded protein is CASSFQSADTQYF. V gene TRBV7-2 combines with J gene TRBJ2-3; no firm D call. Germline CDR1 reads SGHTA; CDR2 reads FQGNSA. Trimming left V 3 bases short and J 4 bases short, with 8 bases between. The CDR3 spans 13 residues.

This clonotype was detected many times. This sequence joins TRBV7-8 and TRBJ2-1; 11 nucleotides line up with TRBD2. The J segment lost 3 bases and the V segment lost 5 bases, leaving 9 bases of the junction unmatched. Per germline, CDR1 SGHVS and CDR2 FQNEAQ. The CDR3 consists of 17 residues. The CDR3 loop reads CASSKRTSGPYYNEQFF. The CDR3, as DNA: TGTGCCAGCAGCAAGAGGACTAGCGGGCCTTACTACAATGAGCAGTTCTTC.

This clonotype was counted many times. The chain recombines TRBV5-8 with TRBJ2-1; 9 bases are shared with TRBD1. CDR1 SGHTS and CDR2 YDEGEE come from the germline V gene. The CDR3 is 17 amino acids. V trimming: 6 bases; J trimming: 1 base; junction bases outside the gene matches: 11. The CDR3 bases are TGTGCCAGCAACCCAGGACAGGGGATGGGATCCTACAATGAGCAGTTCTTC. The encoded protein is CASNPGQGMGSYNEQFF.

This clonotype was counted a few times. V is TRBV27 and J is TRBJ1-5; D remains ambiguous. V lost 5 bases, J lost 5 bases, and 10 bases lay in between. CDR3 length: 13 amino acids. Looked up from germline, CDR1 is MNHEY and CDR2 is SMNVEV (reference sequence). Here the CDR3 reads CASSTSADQPQHF. The CDR3 region has the DNA TGTGCCAGCAGTACCTCTGCGGATCAGCCCCAGCATTTT.

This clonotype was detected ten times or more. The chain recombines TRBV18 with TRBJ2-7; D not certain. The germline V gene encodes CDR1 KGHSH and CDR2 LQKENI. Trimming took 3 bases from V and 7 from J, leaving 10 bases between them. This CDR3 is built from 12 residues. The CDR3 nucleotides read TGTGCCAGCTCACCCTCTCTCCGTGAGCAGTACTTC. This codes for CASSPSLREQYF.

In this sample, this clonotype turned up many times. The V gene is TRBV27, the J gene TRBJ2-7, with 7 bases fitting TRBD1. This CDR3 is 13 amino acids long. J lost 5 bases, V lost 6 bases, and 7 bases had no gene match. CDR1 and CDR2 from the germline V gene are MNHEY and SMNVEV (reference sequence). In DNA form, the CDR3 reads TGTGCCAGCAGCCCGCTAAGGGGGCACGAGCAGTACTTC. Its protein is CASSPLRGHEQYF.

The genes are TRBV27 and TRBJ2-7, with D maybe TRBD2 (6 bases). The V end lost 3 bases, the J end lost 7 bases, and 31 bases lay between the germline ends. This CDR3 contains 19 residues. Germline values: CDR1 MNHEY, CDR2 SMNVEV (reference sequence). The CDR3 bases are TGTGCCAGCAGTTTCGCCCCAGATAATACCGGGACTCCAGAGGGGGAGCAGTACTTC. Amino acid sequence: CASSFAPDNTGTPEGEQYF.

This clonotype was seen only a few times. This chain uses TRBV20-1 with TRBJ1-5; 7 bases are a match to TRBD1. The CDR3 loop spans 14 amino acids. From germline, CDR1 is DFQATT and CDR2 SNEGSKA (reference sequence). Trimming cost V 6 bases and J 3 bases; bases outside gene matches: 8. The CDR3, as DNA: TGCAGTGCGGGGAAGGGGGCTACCAATCAGCCCCAGCATTTT. Protein sequence: CSAGKGATNQPQHF.

The chain is built from TRBV6-5 and TRBJ2-7, with D maybe TRBD2 (6 bases). The CDR3 has 15 amino acids. V lost 2 bases and J 1 base, leaving 12 bases between the germline ends. Germline V lookup: CDR1 MNHEY, CDR2 SVGAGI. This chain's CDR3 is CASSYGGTLSYEQYF. CDR3 sequence (DNA): TGTGCCAGCAGTTACGGAGGGACCCTTTCCTACGAGCAGTACTTC.

In its sample, this clonotype was seen many times. In nucleotides, the CDR3 is TGTGCCAGCAGTCCCGAGCGGGAGAAAAAAACCGGGGAGCTGTTTTTT. It encodes CASSPEREKKTGELFF. V gene TRBV25-1 combines with J gene TRBJ2-2, with TRBD2 identical over 8 bases. The CDR3 runs 16 residues. Germline V gene data show CDR1 as MGHDK and CDR2 as SYGVNS. The junction had 10 bases not matched to a gene; V was cut back by 5 bases and J by 5 bases. The complete variable domain, with remaining parts taken from reference TRBV25-1 and TRBJ2-2, reads EADIYQTPRYLVIGTGKKITLECSQTMGHDKMYWYQQDPGMELHLIHYSYGVNSTEKGDLSSESTVSRIRTEHFPLTLESARPSHTSQYLCASSPEREKKTGELFFGEGSRLTVL.

Ten or more counts support this clonotype. V gene TRBV7-6 combines with J gene TRBJ1-1; D remains unclear. The length of the CDR3 is 18 residues. With 9 bases removed from V and 1 base from J, the gap between germline ends came to 27 bases. CDR1 and CDR2 (germline): SGHVS, FNYEAQ. CDR3 DNA: TGTGCCAGATTGATTAGTCCGAATCCAACGAATCGGAACACTGAAGCTTTCTTT. It yields the protein CARLISPNPTNRNTEAFF.

The table lists this clonotype with many counts. V is TRBV12-3 or TRBV12-4 and J is TRBJ1-1; D uncertain. The CDR3 length is 13 residues. V gave up 3 bases and J gave up 1 base, with 6 bases separating them. The DNA for the CDR3 is TGTGCCAGCAGTTTTTATAAGAACACTGAAGCTTTCTTT. Translated, it gives CASSFYKNTEAFF.

This clonotype has a count of ten or more. The chain joins TRBV28 to TRBJ1-2; 9 bases match TRBD1. This CDR3 spans 15 amino acids. CDR1 MDHEN and CDR2 SYDVKM come from the germline V gene. J lost 5 bases, V lost 2 bases, and 6 bases had no gene match. The CDR3 DNA reads as TGTGCCAGCAGTTTAGCGGGACAGGGAATTTATGGCTACACCTTC. It translates to CASSLAGQGIYGYTF.

This clonotype has at least ten counts. The gene calls are TRBV6-6 and TRBJ2-1; D is uncertain. The CDR3 totals 13 residues. Germline V gives CDR1 MNHNY, CDR2 SVGAGI (reference sequence). V lost 8 bases to trimming and J lost 6 bases, with 14 bases between them. CDR3 protein: CASGMGFFNEQFF. The CDR3 coding sequence is TGTGCCAGCGGAATGGGATTCTTCAATGAGCAGTTCTTC.

In its sample, this clonotype was seen many times. The genes are TRBV28 and TRBJ1-6, with 8 bases that match TRBD1. V dropped 5 bases and J dropped 6; count of bases not matched to a gene: 9. CDR1 is MDHEN and CDR2 is SYDVKM in the germline V gene. CDR3 length: 16 residues. This chain's CDR3 is CASSLRQGRLNSPLHF. As DNA, the CDR3 is TGTGCCAGCAGTCTGCGACAGGGGCGGCTTAATTCACCCCTCCACTTT.

The V call is TRBV6-5, the J call TRBJ2-6, with D possibly matching TRBD2 (5 bases). The CDR3 is made up of 15 amino acids. V was clipped by 6 bases and J by 2 bases, with 11 bases between them. The germline CDR1 and CDR2 sequences are MNHEY and SVGAGI. The chain's CDR3 is CASRPPGAGANVLTF. The CDR3 nucleotides are TGTGCCAGCAGGCCCCCCGGGGCTGGGGCCAACGTCCTGACTTTC.

The chain's CDR3 is CSAGADTQYF. The CDR3 coding sequence is TGCAGTGCCGGGGCAGATACGCAGTATTTT. This chain connects TRBV20-1 to TRBJ2-3; D is perhaps TRBD2 (5 bases). The CDR3 runs to 10 residues. Trimming stripped 6 bases from V and 4 bases from J, with 5 bases between. CDR1 DFQATT and CDR2 SNEGSKA come from the germline V gene (reference sequence).

The sample holds many counts of this clonotype. This rearrangement joins TRBV25-1 to TRBJ2-7; TRBD2 is a possible D gene (6 bases). From germline, CDR1 is MGHDK and CDR2 SYGVNS. This CDR3 is built from 15 residues. The V and J ends lost 1 base and 6 bases respectively, with 16 bases between them. CDR3 protein: CASSEWRVTKGEQYF. The CDR3, as DNA: TGTGCCAGCAGTGAATGGAGGGTAACAAAGGGCGAGCAGTACTTC.

This sequence joins TRBV11-3 and TRBJ2-7, with D maybe TRBD2 (7 bases). This CDR3 comprises 14 residues. Germline CDR1 SGHNT, CDR2 YENEEA. The germline V and J ends were trimmed by 11 bases and 6 bases, with 23 bases remaining between them. CDR3 sequence (DNA): TGTGCCTACCCTCAGGGGAGGGCCCTTCGCGAGCAGTACTTC. The encoded protein is CAYPQGRALREQYF. Using reference TRBV11-3 and TRBJ2-7 for the parts outside the CDR3, the full variable domain is EAGVVQSPRYKIIEKKQPVAFWCNPISGHNTLYWYLQNLGQGPELLIRYENEEAVDDSQLPKDRFSAERLKGVDSTLKIQPAELGDSAVYLCAYPQGRALREQYFGPGTRLTVT.

In this sample, this clonotype turned up many times. V usage is TRBV5-1 and J usage is TRBJ2-1; no clear D gene. Between the trimmed V and J ends, which lost 4 bases and 7 bases, there was a span of 6 bases. Looked up from germline, CDR1 is SGHRS and CDR2 is YFSETQ. The CDR3 is made up of 11 amino acids. CDR3: CASSQANEQFF. Written as DNA, the CDR3 is TGCGCCAGCAGCCAAGCTAATGAGCAGTTCTTC.

This clonotype showed up many times. This rearrangement joins TRBV27 to TRBJ1-2, with D perhaps matching TRBD1 (6 bases). The CDR3 has 17 amino acids. Germline V lookup: CDR1 MNHEY, CDR2 SMNVEV (reference sequence). V was cut by 6 bases and J by 5 bases, with 25 bases left in between. The CDR3 DNA sequence: TGTGCCAGCAGACCTGGGCCCTCCATTGAGGGGGGGTATGGCTACACCTTC. This translates into CASRPGPSIEGGYGYTF.

Ten or more counts support this clonotype. This rearrangement joins TRBV30 to TRBJ1-4, with a tentative D call TRBD1 (5 bases). Germline CDR1 and CDR2: GTSNPN and SVGIG (reference sequence). The germline V and J ends were trimmed by 3 bases and 10 bases, with 18 bases remaining between them. The CDR3 runs 14 residues. This CDR3 is CAWSYSGGIGKLFF. The CDR3, as DNA: TGTGCCTGGAGCTATAGTGGGGGTATCGGAAAACTGTTTTTT.

This clonotype appeared many times. The chain combines TRBV20-1 with TRBJ2-3; 9 positions match TRBD1. Germline V gene data show CDR1 as DFQATT and CDR2 as SNEGSKA (reference sequence). This CDR3 comprises 14 residues. Germline trimming cut 5 bases from V and 1 base from J; bases unmatched to any gene: 4. The CDR3 nucleotides read TGCAGTGCTCTCCGGGACAGGGGCACAGATACGCAGTATTTT. Amino acid sequence: CSALRDRGTDTQYF.